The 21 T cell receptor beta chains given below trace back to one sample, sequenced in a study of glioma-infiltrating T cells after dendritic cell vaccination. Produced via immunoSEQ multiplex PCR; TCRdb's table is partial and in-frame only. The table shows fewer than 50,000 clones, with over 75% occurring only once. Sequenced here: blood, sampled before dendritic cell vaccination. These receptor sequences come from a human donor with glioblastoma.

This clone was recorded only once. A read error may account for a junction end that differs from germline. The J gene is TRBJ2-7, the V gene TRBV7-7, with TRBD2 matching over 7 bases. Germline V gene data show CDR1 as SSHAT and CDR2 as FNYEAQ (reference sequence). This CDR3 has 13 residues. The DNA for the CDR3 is TGTGCTAGCAGCCGGGACTACTCCTACGAGCAGTACTTC. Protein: CASSRDYSYEQYF.

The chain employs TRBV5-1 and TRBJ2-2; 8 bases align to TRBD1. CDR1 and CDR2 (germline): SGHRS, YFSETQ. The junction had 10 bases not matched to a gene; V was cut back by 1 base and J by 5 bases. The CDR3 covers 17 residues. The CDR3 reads CASSLLGQGGATGELFF. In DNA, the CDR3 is TGCGCCAGCAGCTTGCTCGGACAGGGTGGGGCAACCGGGGAGCTGTTTTTT.

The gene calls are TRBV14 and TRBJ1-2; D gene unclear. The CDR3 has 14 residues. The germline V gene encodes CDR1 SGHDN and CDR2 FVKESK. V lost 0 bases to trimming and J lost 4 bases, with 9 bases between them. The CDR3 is CASSQDIIVYGYTF. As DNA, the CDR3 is TGTGCCAGCAGCCAAGATATTATAGTCTATGGCTACACCTTC.

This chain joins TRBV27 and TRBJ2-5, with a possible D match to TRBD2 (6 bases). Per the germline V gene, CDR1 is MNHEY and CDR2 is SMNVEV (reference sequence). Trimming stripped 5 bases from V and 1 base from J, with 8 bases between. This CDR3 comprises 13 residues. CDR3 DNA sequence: TGTGCCAGCAGTCCGCGGGGCCAAGAGACCCAGTACTTC. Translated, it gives CASSPRGQETQYF.

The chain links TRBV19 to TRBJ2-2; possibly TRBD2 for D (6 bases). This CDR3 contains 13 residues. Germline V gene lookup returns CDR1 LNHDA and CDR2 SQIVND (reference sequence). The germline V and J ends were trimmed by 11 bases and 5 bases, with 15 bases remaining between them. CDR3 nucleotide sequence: TGTGCCGGACGACGGGGGACGACCGGGGAGCTGTTTTTT. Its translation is CAGRRGTTGELFF.

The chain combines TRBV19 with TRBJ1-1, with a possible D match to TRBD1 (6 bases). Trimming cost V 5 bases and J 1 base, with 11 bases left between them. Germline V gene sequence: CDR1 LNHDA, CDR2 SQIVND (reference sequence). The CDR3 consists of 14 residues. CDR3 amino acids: CASSGLQGNTEAFF. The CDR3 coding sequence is TGTGCCAGTAGTGGGTTACAGGGGAACACTGAAGCTTTCTTT.

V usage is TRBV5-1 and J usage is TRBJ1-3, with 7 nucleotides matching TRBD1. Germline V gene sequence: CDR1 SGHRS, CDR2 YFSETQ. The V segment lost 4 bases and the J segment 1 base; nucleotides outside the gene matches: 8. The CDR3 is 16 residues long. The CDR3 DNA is TGCGCCAGCAGCCTATACGGGGACAGATCTGGAAACACCATATATTTT. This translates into CASSLYGDRSGNTIYF. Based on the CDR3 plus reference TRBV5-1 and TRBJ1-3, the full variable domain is KAGVTQTPRYLIKTRGQQVTLSCSPISGHRSVSWYQQTPGQGLQFLFEYFSETQRNKGNFPGRFSGRQFSNSRSEMNVSTLELGDSALYLCASSLYGDRSGNTIYFGEGSWLTVV.

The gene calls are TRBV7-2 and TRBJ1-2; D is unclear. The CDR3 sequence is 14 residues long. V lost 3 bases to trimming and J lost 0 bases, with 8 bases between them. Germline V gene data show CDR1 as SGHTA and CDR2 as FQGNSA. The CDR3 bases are TGTGCCAGCAGCTTTAGCAGTACTAACTATGGCTACACCTTC. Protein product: CASSFSSTNYGYTF.

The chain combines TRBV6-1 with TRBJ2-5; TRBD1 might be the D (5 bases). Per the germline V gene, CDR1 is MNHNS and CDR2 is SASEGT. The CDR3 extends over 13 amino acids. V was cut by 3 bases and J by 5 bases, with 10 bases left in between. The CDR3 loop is CASSDVWGETQYF. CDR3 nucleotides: TGTGCCAGCAGTGACGTCTGGGGCGAGACCCAGTACTTC.

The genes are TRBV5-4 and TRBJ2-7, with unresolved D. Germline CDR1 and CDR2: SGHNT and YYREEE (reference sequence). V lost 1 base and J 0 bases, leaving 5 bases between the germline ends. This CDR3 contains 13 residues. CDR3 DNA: TGTGCCAGCAGCTTGCCTAGCTCCTACGAGCAGTACTTC. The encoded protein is CASSLPSSYEQYF. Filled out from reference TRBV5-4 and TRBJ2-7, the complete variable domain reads ETGVTQSPTHLIKTRGQQVTLRCSSQSGHNTVSWYQQALGQGPQFIFQYYREEENGRGNFPPRFSGLQFPNYSSELNVNALELDDSALYLCASSLPSSYEQYFGPGTRLTVT.

The CDR3 DNA is TGCGCCAGCTCAACCCAGGGGGCACTCTATGGCTACACCTTC. It encodes CASSTQGALYGYTF. This chain joins TRBV5-1 and TRBJ1-2; 8 bases are a match to TRBD1. Germline loops: CDR1 SGHRS, CDR2 YFSETQ. The V gene end was trimmed by 7 bases and the J gene end by 4 bases; junction bases not matched to a gene: 9. This CDR3 is 14 amino acids long. The full variable domain, in which reference TRBV5-1 and TRBJ1-2 provide the parts outside the CDR3, is KAGVTQTPRYLIKTRGQQVTLSCSPISGHRSVSWYQQTPGQGLQFLFEYFSETQRNKGNFPGRFSGRQFSNSRSEMNVSTLELGDSALYLCASSTQGALYGYTFGSGTRLTVV.

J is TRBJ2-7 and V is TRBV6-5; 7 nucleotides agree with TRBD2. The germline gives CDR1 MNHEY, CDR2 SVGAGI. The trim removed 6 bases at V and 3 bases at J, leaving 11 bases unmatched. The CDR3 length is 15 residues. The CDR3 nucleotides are TGTGCCAGCAGCCCGACACCGTCGGGAGGCTACGAGCAGTACTTC. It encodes CASSPTPSGGYEQYF.

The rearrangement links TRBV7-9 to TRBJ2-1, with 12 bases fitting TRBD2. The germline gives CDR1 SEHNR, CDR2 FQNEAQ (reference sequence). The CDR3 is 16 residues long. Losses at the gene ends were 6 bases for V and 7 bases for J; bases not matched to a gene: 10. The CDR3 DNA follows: TGTGCCAGCAGTCTTCTAGCGGGAGGGCCAGATAATGAGCAGTTCTTC. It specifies CASSLLAGGPDNEQFF.

CDR3 in DNA: TGCAGCGCCGGCGGCACTGAAGCTTTCTTT. It encodes CSAGGTEAFF. The gene calls are TRBV29-1 and TRBJ1-1; D is uncertain. The CDR3 covers 10 residues. V shed 7 bases and J shed 4 bases, with 7 bases lying between them. Germline CDR1 and CDR2: SQVTM and ANQGSEA.

This CDR3 reads CASSLARQGRGYTF. The CDR3 nucleotides read TGTGCCAGCAGCTTAGCGAGGCAGGGTCGAGGCTACACCTTC. The chain is built from TRBV7-6 and TRBJ1-2, with D maybe TRBD1 (5 bases). Germline-derived CDR1 and CDR2 are SGHVS and FNYEAQ. The CDR3 spans 14 residues. V lost 0 bases and J lost 8, with 13 bases in between.

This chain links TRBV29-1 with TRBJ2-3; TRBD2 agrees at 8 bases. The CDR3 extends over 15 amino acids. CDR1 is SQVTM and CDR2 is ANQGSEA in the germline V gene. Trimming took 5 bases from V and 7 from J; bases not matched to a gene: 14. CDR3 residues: CSVCLLAGPGNTQYF. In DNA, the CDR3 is TGCAGCGTTTGCCTATTAGCGGGACCAGGAAATACGCAGTATTTT.

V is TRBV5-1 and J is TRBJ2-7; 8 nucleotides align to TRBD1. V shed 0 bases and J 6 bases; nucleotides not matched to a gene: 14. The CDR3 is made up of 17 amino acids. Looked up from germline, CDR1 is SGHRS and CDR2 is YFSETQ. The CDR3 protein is CASSLGGLQGALGEQYF. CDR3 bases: TGCGCCAGCAGCTTGGGGGGGCTGCAGGGGGCGCTGGGCGAGCAGTACTTC.

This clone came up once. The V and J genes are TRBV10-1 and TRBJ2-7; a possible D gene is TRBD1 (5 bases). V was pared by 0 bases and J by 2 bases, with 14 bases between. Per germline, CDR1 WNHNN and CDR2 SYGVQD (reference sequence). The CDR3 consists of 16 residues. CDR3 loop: CASSESKDIRTYEQYF. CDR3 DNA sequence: TGCGCCAGCAGTGAGTCTAAGGACATAAGAACCTACGAGCAGTACTTC.

The CDR3 DNA reads as TGTGCCAGTAGTAAGGGACAGCCCGACTACGAGCAGTACTTC. Protein product: CASSKGQPDYEQYF. This chain uses TRBV19 with TRBJ2-7; 7 bases map to TRBD1. This CDR3 comprises 14 residues. Germline CDR1 is LNHDA and CDR2 is SQIVND (reference sequence). The junction had 6 bases not matched to a gene; V was cut back by 4 bases and J by 3 bases.

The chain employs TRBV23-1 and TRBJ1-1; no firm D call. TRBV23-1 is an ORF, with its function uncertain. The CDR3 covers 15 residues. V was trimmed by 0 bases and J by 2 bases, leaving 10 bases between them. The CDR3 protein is CASSQSANANTEAFF. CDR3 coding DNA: TGCGCCAGCAGTCAATCCGCGAACGCAAACACTGAAGCTTTCTTT.

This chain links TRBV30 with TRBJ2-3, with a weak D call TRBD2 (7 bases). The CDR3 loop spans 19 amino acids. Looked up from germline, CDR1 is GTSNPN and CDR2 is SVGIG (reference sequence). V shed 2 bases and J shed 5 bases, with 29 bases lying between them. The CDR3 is CAWSRDTAGGRGPGDTQYF. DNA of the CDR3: TGTGCCTGGAGTCGGGACACTGCCGGGGGGCGGGGACCGGGAGATACGCAGTATTTT.